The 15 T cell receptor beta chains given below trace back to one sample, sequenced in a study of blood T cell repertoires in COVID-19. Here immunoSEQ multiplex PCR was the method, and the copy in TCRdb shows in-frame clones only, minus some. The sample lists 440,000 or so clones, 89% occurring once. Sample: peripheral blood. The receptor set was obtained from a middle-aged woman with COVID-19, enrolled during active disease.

The CDR3 nucleotides are TGCGCCAGCAGCCAAGCCCCGGTCCTCCTAAATTCACCCCTCCACTTT. This encodes CASSQAPVLLNSPLHF. The chain combines TRBV4-1 with TRBJ1-6; no clear D gene. Between the trimmed V and J ends, which lost 1 base and 7 bases, there was a span of 14 bases. CDR1 is MGHRA and CDR2 is YSYEKL in the germline V gene. The CDR3 has 16 residues.

The CDR3 sequence is CASSLTSGGEETQYF. CDR3 bases: TGTGCCAGCAGCCTGACTAGCGGGGGGGAGGAGACCCAGTACTTC. The chain is built from TRBV6-5 and TRBJ2-5; 14 bases match TRBD2. Trimming at V came to 6 bases and at J to 5 bases, leaving 5 bases not matched to a gene. The germline V gene encodes CDR1 MNHEY and CDR2 SVGAGI. This CDR3 is 15 amino acids long.

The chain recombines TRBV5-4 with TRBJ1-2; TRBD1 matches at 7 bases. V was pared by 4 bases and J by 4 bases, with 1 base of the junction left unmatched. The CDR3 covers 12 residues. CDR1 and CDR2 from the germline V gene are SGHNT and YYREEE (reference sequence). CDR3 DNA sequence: TGTGCCAGCAGCAACAGGGGCTATGGCTACACCTTC. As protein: CASSNRGYGYTF.

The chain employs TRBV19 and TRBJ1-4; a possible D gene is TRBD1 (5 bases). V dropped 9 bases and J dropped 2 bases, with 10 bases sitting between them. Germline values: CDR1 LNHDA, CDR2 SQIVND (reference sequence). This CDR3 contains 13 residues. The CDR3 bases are TGTGCCAGCGCGCGGGGCACTAATGAAAAACTGTTTTTT. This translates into CASARGTNEKLFF.

CDR3 region: CASSHWTGNSAGDTGELFF. In DNA, the CDR3 is TGTGCCAGCAGCCATTGGACAGGGAATTCGGCGGGAGACACCGGGGAGCTGTTTTTT. V is TRBV5-8 and J is TRBJ2-2; TRBD1 is a possible D gene (8 bases). Trimming took off 4 bases at V and 3 bases at J, with 25 bases between the two ends. CDR1 is SGHTS and CDR2 is YDEGEE in the germline V gene. The CDR3 has 19 residues.

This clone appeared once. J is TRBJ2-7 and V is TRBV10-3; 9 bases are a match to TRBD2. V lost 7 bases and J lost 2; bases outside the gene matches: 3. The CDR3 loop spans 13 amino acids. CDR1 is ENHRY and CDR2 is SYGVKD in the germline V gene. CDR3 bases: TGTGCCATCACGGCTAGCGGGGCCTACGAGCAGTACTTC. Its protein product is CAITASGAYEQYF.

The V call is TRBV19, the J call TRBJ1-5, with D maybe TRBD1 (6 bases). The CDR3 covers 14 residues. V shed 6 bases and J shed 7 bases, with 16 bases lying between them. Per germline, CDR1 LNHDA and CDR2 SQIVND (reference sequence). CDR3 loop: CASSLWGRGQPQHF. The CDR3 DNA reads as TGTGCCAGTAGCCTATGGGGGCGCGGGCAGCCCCAGCATTTT.

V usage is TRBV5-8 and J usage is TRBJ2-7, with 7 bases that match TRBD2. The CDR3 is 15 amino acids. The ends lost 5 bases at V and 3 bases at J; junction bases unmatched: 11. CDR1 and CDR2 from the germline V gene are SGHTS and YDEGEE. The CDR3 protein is CASRRLAVPIYEQYF. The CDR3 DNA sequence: TGTGCCAGCAGACGGCTAGCGGTTCCCATCTACGAGCAGTACTTC.

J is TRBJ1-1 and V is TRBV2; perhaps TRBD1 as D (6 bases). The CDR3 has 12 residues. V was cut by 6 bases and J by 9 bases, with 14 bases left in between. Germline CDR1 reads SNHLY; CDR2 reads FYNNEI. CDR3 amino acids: CASSGGGQKAFF. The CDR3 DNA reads TGTGCCAGCAGCGGGGGGGGACAAAAAGCTTTCTTT.

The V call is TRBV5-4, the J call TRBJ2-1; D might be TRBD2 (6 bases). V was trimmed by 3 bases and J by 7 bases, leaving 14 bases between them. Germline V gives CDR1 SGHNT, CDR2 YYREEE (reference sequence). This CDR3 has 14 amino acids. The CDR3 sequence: CASSSRRADNEQFF. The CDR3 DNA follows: TGTGCCAGCAGCTCAAGGAGGGCCGATAATGAGCAGTTCTTC.

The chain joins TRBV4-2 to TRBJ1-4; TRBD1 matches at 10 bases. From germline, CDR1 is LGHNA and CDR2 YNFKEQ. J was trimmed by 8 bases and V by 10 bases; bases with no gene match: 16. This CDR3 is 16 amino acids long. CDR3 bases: TGTGCCACCGGACTCTCCCAGGGGACAGGGGACGAAAAACTGTTTTTT. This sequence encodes CATGLSQGTGDEKLFF.

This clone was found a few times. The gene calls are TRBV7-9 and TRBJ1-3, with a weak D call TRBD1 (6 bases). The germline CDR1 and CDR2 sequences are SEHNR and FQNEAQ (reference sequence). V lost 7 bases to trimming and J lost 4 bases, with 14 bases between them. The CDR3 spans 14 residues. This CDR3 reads CASTATGIGNTIYF. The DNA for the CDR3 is TGTGCCAGCACCGCTACAGGGATCGGAAACACCATATATTTT. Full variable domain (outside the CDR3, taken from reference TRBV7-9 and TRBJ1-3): DTGVSQNPRHKITKRGQNVTFRCDPISEHNRLYWYRQTLGQGPEFLTYFQNEAQLEKSRLLSDRFSAERPKGSFSTLEIQRTEQGDSAMYLCASTATGIGNTIYFGEGSWLTVV.

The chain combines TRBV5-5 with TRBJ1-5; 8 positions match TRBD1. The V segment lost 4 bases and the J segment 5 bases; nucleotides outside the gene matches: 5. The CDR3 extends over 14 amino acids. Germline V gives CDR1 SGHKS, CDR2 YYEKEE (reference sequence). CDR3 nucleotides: TGTGCCAGCAGCCCTGGACAGGGTGATCAGCCCCAGCATTTT. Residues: CASSPGQGDQPQHF.

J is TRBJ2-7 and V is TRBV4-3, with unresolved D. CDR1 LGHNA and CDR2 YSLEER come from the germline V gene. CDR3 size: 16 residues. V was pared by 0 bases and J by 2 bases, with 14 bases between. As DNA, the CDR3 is TGCGCCAGCAGCCAAGAATTTCGTGACAAGCCCTACGAGCAGTACTTC. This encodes CASSQEFRDKPYEQYF.

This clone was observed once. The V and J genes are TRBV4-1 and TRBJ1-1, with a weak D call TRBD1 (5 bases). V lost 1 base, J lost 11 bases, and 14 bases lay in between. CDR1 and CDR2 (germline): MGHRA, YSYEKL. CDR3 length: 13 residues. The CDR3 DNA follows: TGCGCCAGCAGCCAAGGGGACTCTAAGGGCGCTTTCTTT. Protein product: CASSQGDSKGAFF.